The 32 T cell receptor beta chains in this list originate from one sample, sequenced in a study of shared clonotypes between healthy human individuals. Terminally differentiated effector memory CD45RA+ cells were excluded from the naive CD8 cells, which were CD45RO-negative and positively selected for CCR7. Only in-frame clones appear in the TCRdb table, and some are missing; sequencing was by immunoSEQ multiplex PCR. Of nearly 2 million clones listed, about 95% are singletons. The sequenced sample consisted of naive CD8+ T cells sorted from blood. These receptors came from a man in his late teens or twenties in good health.

The chain uses TRBV11-2 and TRBJ1-1; 7 bases are shared with TRBD1. With V trimmed by 4 bases and J by 6 bases, 11 bases remained unmatched. CDR3 length equals 15 residues. The V gene's germline CDR1 is SGHAT and CDR2 FQNNGV. The CDR3 protein is CASSSKPTGTSEAFF. Here the CDR3 DNA reads TGTGCCAGCAGCTCGAAACCGACAGGGACCTCTGAAGCTTTCTTT.

With respect to this clone: Other nucleotide sequences from this sample produce the same CDR3. The chain combines TRBV27 with TRBJ2-7; unclear D gene. V lost 3 bases and J lost 4, with 13 bases in between. CDR1 is MNHEY and CDR2 is SMNVEV in the germline V gene (reference sequence). This CDR3 is 14 amino acids long. The DNA of the CDR3 is TGTGCCAGCAGTTTGATAGGCCAAAGTTACGAGCAGTACTTC. Encoded protein: CASSLIGQSYEQYF.

The chain has TRBV5-5 and TRBJ2-7; unclear D gene. The CDR3 runs 15 residues. V was pared by 4 bases and J by 2 bases, with 16 bases between. The germline gives CDR1 SGHKS, CDR2 YYEKEE (reference sequence). CDR3 DNA sequence: TGTGCCAGCAGCGAAGAGGCTCGTTTAGCCTACGAGCAGTACTTC. It specifies CASSEEARLAYEQYF.

Details on this clone: Different DNA sequences within this sample yield the same CDR3. The V gene is TRBV27, the J gene TRBJ2-7, with D perhaps matching TRBD1 (6 bases). Germline CDR1 reads MNHEY; CDR2 reads SMNVEV (reference sequence). Trimming shortened V by 3 bases and J by 6 bases, and 12 bases separated the two germline ends. CDR3 size: 13 residues. The CDR3 here is CASSFRGSGEQYF. The CDR3 bases are TGTGCCAGCAGTTTCAGGGGCTCGGGCGAGCAGTACTTC.

This sequence joins TRBV5-1 and TRBJ2-5, with TRBD2 matching 7 bases. The CDR3 has 15 amino acids. Losses at the gene ends were 0 bases for V and 3 bases for J; bases not matched to a gene: 5. Germline CDR1 is SGHRS and CDR2 is YFSETQ. CDR3 amino acids: CASSLVGGKEETQYF. In DNA form, the CDR3 reads TGCGCCAGCAGCTTGGTGGGGGGGAAGGAAGAGACCCAGTACTTC.

V gene TRBV7-2 combines with J gene TRBJ2-7; 10 positions agree with TRBD1. J gave up 3 bases and V 3 bases, and 5 bases lay outside the gene matches. The CDR3 spans 15 residues. The germline gives CDR1 SGHTA, CDR2 FQGNSA. The CDR3 loop reads CASSFLTGGFYEQYF. The DNA for the CDR3 is TGTGCCAGCAGCTTCCTGACAGGGGGCTTCTACGAGCAGTACTTC.

V is TRBV7-8 and J is TRBJ2-1; TRBD2 aligns across 10 bases. Looked up from germline, CDR1 is SGHVS and CDR2 is FQNEAQ. CDR3 length: 21 amino acids. The trim removed 3 bases at V and 0 bases at J, leaving 17 bases unmatched. CDR3 in amino acids: CASSFGLLGLADVSSYNEQFF. DNA of the CDR3: TGTGCCAGCAGCTTTGGCTTGTTAGGACTAGCGGACGTCAGCTCCTACAATGAGCAGTTCTTC.

This chain uses TRBV10-3 with TRBJ2-7; 11 nucleotides align to TRBD2. This CDR3 is 16 amino acids long. The germline CDR1 and CDR2 sequences are ENHRY and SYGVKD. V trimming: 0 bases; J trimming: 3 bases; junction bases outside the gene matches: 4. CDR3 bases: TGTGCCATCAGTGAGTCTAGTAGCGGGAGGGTCTACGAGCAGTACTTC. Translated, it gives CAISESSSGRVYEQYF.

The genes are TRBV7-9 and TRBJ1-2, with TRBD1 as a possible D gene (5 bases). The CDR3 totals 15 residues. CDR1 and CDR2 from the germline V gene are SEHNR and FQNEAQ (reference sequence). V dropped 5 bases and J dropped 3 bases, with 16 bases sitting between them. CDR3 sequence reads: CASSTGLGGHYGYTF. CDR3 sequence (DNA): TGTGCCAGCAGCACCGGATTGGGGGGACACTATGGCTACACCTTC. Based on the CDR3 plus reference TRBV7-9 and TRBJ1-2, the full variable domain is DTGVSQNPRHKITKRGQNVTFRCDPISEHNRLYWYRQTLGQGPEFLTYFQNEAQLEKSRLLSDRFSAERPKGSFSTLEIQRTEQGDSAMYLCASSTGLGGHYGYTFGSGTRLTVV.

The count of this clone is one. V and J are TRBV6-5 and TRBJ2-7; 8 positions match TRBD1. Unmatched junction bases numbered 3, after V lost 2 bases and J lost 6 bases. Looked up from germline, CDR1 is MNHEY and CDR2 is SVGAGI. This CDR3 is built from 13 residues. The CDR3 reads CASSYPDRGEQYF. CDR3 DNA: TGTGCCAGCAGTTACCCCGACAGGGGCGAGCAGTACTTC.

About this clone: Different DNA sequences within this sample yield the same CDR3. The gene calls are TRBV2 and TRBJ2-7; D is uncertain. The CDR3 length is 12 residues. CDR1 is SNHLY, CDR2 FYNNEI, per germline. The germline V and J ends were trimmed by 3 bases and 3 bases, with 6 bases remaining between them. The chain's CDR3 is CASSDSGYEQYF. CDR3 coding DNA: TGTGCCAGCAGTGACTCCGGCTACGAGCAGTACTTC.

CDR3 coding DNA: TGTGCCATCCGGGGCTCTGGGGCCAACGTCCTGACTTTC. This translates into CAIRGSGANVLTF. J is TRBJ2-6 and V is TRBV19; a weak D match, TRBD2 (5 bases). The V end was cut by 10 bases, the J end by 0 bases, with 7 bases between. Per germline, CDR1 LNHDA and CDR2 SQIVND (reference sequence). The CDR3 is 13 residues long.

Details on this clone: Other DNA sequences of this sample code for an identical CDR3. This rearrangement joins TRBV13 to TRBJ2-7, with TRBD1 matching over 9 bases. The CDR3 sequence is 15 residues long. Per germline, CDR1 PRHDT and CDR2 FYEKMQ (reference sequence). V was pared by 1 base and J by 0 bases, with 1 base of the junction left unmatched. The CDR3 DNA is TGTGCCAGCAGCTTAGAGGGACAGGGCTCCTACGAGCAGTACTTC. It yields the protein CASSLEGQGSYEQYF.

The genes are TRBV27 and TRBJ2-1; TRBD1 might be the D (6 bases). CDR3 size: 14 residues. The V gene's germline CDR1 is MNHEY and CDR2 SMNVEV (reference sequence). V lost 9 bases and J 0 bases, leaving 12 bases between the germline ends. Here the CDR3 reads CASGDRSSYNEQFF. The DNA of the CDR3 is TGTGCCAGTGGAGACAGGAGCTCCTACAATGAGCAGTTCTTC.

The genes are TRBV2 and TRBJ2-4; no definite D call. The CDR3 contains 13 residues. The ends were cut back, 8 bases at V and 0 bases at J, with 8 bases in the middle. The germline V gene encodes CDR1 SNHLY and CDR2 FYNNEI. CDR3 in amino acids: CASQGLAKNIQYF. The CDR3 DNA is TGTGCCAGCCAAGGGTTAGCCAAAAACATTCAGTACTTC.

In the case of this clone: The same CDR3 is also encoded by other DNA sequences in this sample. The J gene is TRBJ1-2, the V gene TRBV29-1; D gene uncertain. The CDR3 loop spans 11 amino acids. V was clipped by 3 bases and J by 2 bases, with 4 bases between them. Germline V lookup: CDR1 SQVTM, CDR2 ANQGSEA. The CDR3 reads CSVETNYGYTF. As DNA, the CDR3 is TGCAGCGTTGAGACCAACTATGGCTACACCTTC.

This chain uses TRBV6-5 with TRBJ2-7; 7 bases align to TRBD1. The V gene end was trimmed by 0 bases and the J gene end by 9 bases; junction bases not matched to a gene: 11. The germline V gene has CDR1 MNHEY and CDR2 SVGAGI. CDR3 length: 15 amino acids. The CDR3 nucleotides read TGTGCCAGCAGTTACTCGTGGGGACAGCTAGAGGGGCAGTACTTC. Amino acid sequence: CASSYSWGQLEGQYF.

The rearrangement uses TRBV27 and TRBJ2-7; perhaps TRBD1 as D (5 bases). The CDR3 covers 15 residues. The germline V gene encodes CDR1 MNHEY and CDR2 SMNVEV (reference sequence). Trimming shortened V by 2 bases and J by 6 bases, and 17 bases separated the two germline ends. The CDR3 loop is CASSLTGPVPSEQYF. In DNA, the CDR3 is TGTGCCAGCAGTTTAACAGGACCAGTGCCCTCCGAGCAGTACTTC.

The chain links TRBV19 to TRBJ2-5, with 10 bases aligning to TRBD2. This CDR3 contains 13 residues. Germline trimming cut 5 bases from V and 5 bases from J; bases unmatched to any gene: 2. Germline CDR1 LNHDA, CDR2 SQIVND (reference sequence). CDR3 protein: CASSPGLAETQYF. The CDR3 DNA reads as TGTGCCAGTAGTCCGGGACTAGCGGAGACCCAGTACTTC. Full variable domain (rest looked up from reference TRBV19 and TRBJ2-5): DGGITQSPKYLFRKEGQNVTLSCEQNLNHDAMYWYRQDPGQGLRLIYYSQIVNDFQKGDIAEGYSVSREKKESFPLTVTSAQKNPTAFYLCASSPGLAETQYFGPGTRLLVL.

The gene calls are TRBV11-2 and TRBJ1-2; D is undetermined. The CDR3 loop spans 16 amino acids. Trimming stripped 1 base from V and 4 bases from J, with 16 bases between. In germline, CDR1 is SGHAT, CDR2 FQNNGV. The CDR3 DNA is TGTGCCAGCAGCTTAGTCTTCCGGGTGGAAGGCTATGGCTACACCTTC. Translating gives CASSLVFRVEGYGYTF.

The CDR3 DNA is TGCGCCAGCAGCCAAGCCGGGACAGTAACCCTAAGCAATCAGCCCCAGCATTTT. It specifies CASSQAGTVTLSNQPQHF. V is TRBV4-1 and J is TRBJ1-5, with TRBD1 matching 7 bases. The CDR3 runs 18 residues. Looked up from germline, CDR1 is MGHRA and CDR2 is YSYEKL. Trimming cost V 1 base and J 1 base; bases outside gene matches: 10.

This chain uses TRBV11-2 with TRBJ2-7, with D possibly being TRBD2 (5 bases). The CDR3 has 12 residues. Germline CDR1 is SGHAT and CDR2 is FQNNGV. V shed 3 bases and J shed 5 bases, with 8 bases lying between them. CDR3 protein: CASSFFGDEQYF. The CDR3 DNA reads TGTGCCAGCAGCTTTTTCGGGGACGAGCAGTACTTC.

The CDR3 sequence: CAWDEVGNSGNEQFF. The DNA for the CDR3 is TGTGCCTGGGACGAGGTGGGGAATAGCGGCAATGAGCAGTTCTTC. The chain links TRBV30 to TRBJ2-1; possible D gene TRBD2, 6 bases. The CDR3 sequence is 15 residues long. V was trimmed by 5 bases and J by 6 bases, leaving 20 bases between them. CDR1 is GTSNPN, CDR2 SVGIG, per germline (reference sequence). Based on the CDR3 plus reference TRBV30 and TRBJ2-1, the full variable domain is SQTIHQWPATLVQPVGSPLSLECTVEGTSNPNLYWYRQAAGRGLQLLFYSVGIGQISSEVPQNLSASRPQDRQFILSSKKLLLSDSGFYLCAWDEVGNSGNEQFFGPGTRLTVL.

This rearrangement joins TRBV4-1 to TRBJ2-7, with 7 bases that match TRBD2. Germline trimming cut 5 bases from V and 7 bases from J; bases unmatched to any gene: 2. The CDR3 spans 11 residues. Per the germline V gene, CDR1 is MGHRA and CDR2 is YSYEKL. The DNA for the CDR3 is TGCGCCAGCAGCGGCGGGGGTGAGCAGTACTTC. Protein: CASSGGGEQYF.

The rearrangement links TRBV27 to TRBJ2-3; D remains unclear. Trimming cost V 7 bases and J 3 bases, with 14 bases left between them. Germline V CDR1 and CDR2: MNHEY, SMNVEV (reference sequence). The CDR3 runs 14 residues. CDR3 in DNA: TGTGCCAGCACACAACTGGGCGGTACAGATACGCAGTATTTT. Its translation: CASTQLGGTDTQYF.

This chain links TRBV7-9 with TRBJ2-1; D unresolved. The CDR3 is 10 residues long. Germline-derived CDR1 and CDR2 are SEHNR and FQNEAQ (reference sequence). Trimming took off 6 bases at V and 8 bases at J, with 5 bases between the two ends. As DNA, the CDR3 is TGTGCCAGCAGTAGCTATGAGCAGTTCTTC. Residues: CASSSYEQFF.

Details on this clone: The same CDR3 arises from other DNA sequences in this sample as well. The gene calls are TRBV4-3 and TRBJ2-7, with D perhaps matching TRBD2 (7 bases). The CDR3 contains 14 residues. The germline CDR1 and CDR2 sequences are LGHNA and YSLEER. Trimming pared 0 bases from V and 3 bases from J, leaving 9 bases between. CDR3 amino acids: CASSQDGGLYEQYF. CDR3 coding DNA: TGCGCCAGCAGCCAAGACGGGGGGCTCTACGAGCAGTACTTC.

As regards this clone: Other DNA sequences from this sample encode an identical CDR3 as well. The CDR3 DNA is TGTGCCAGCAGTTTTAGGCCAGGGGACACTGAAGCTTTCTTT. Translated: CASSFRPGDTEAFF. The V call is TRBV28, the J call TRBJ1-1, with D possibly matching TRBD1 (6 bases). Germline loops: CDR1 MDHEN, CDR2 SYDVKM. The germline V and J ends were trimmed by 3 bases and 3 bases, with 11 bases remaining between them. CDR3 length: 14 residues.

The chain is built from TRBV30 and TRBJ2-1; D is unresolved. CDR1 GTSNPN and CDR2 SVGIG come from the germline V gene (reference sequence). V was pared by 1 base and J by 4 bases, with 8 bases between. The CDR3 spans 13 residues. The CDR3 reads CAWSDTPYNEQFF. The CDR3 DNA reads TGTGCCTGGAGTGACACACCTTACAATGAGCAGTTCTTC.

The chain has TRBV11-2 and TRBJ2-7; maybe TRBD1 (6 bases). V was clipped by 2 bases and J by 3 bases, with 14 bases between them. This CDR3 is 15 amino acids long. From germline, CDR1 is SGHAT and CDR2 FQNNGV. CDR3 DNA sequence: TGTGCCAGCAGCTTATGGTTTACAGGGAACTACGAGCAGTACTTC. Residues: CASSLWFTGNYEQYF.

J is TRBJ2-1 and V is TRBV10-3; either TRBD1 or TRBD2 may fit D (5 bases each). V was trimmed by 6 bases and J by 8 bases, leaving 20 bases between them. Germline V CDR1 and CDR2: ENHRY, SYGVKD. The CDR3 consists of 15 residues. The CDR3 sequence: CAIRPRDEGVDEQFF. In DNA, the CDR3 is TGTGCCATCAGGCCCCGGGACGAGGGCGTCGATGAGCAGTTCTTC.

The chain employs TRBV6-5 and TRBJ1-2; no definite D call. This CDR3 comprises 15 residues. CDR1 MNHEY and CDR2 SVGAGI come from the germline V gene. Trimming took 6 bases from V and 3 from J, leaving 17 bases between them. CDR3 bases: TGTGCCAGCAGCCTCACCCCGGGCGCAGACTATGGCTACACCTTC. Its translation: CASSLTPGADYGYTF.